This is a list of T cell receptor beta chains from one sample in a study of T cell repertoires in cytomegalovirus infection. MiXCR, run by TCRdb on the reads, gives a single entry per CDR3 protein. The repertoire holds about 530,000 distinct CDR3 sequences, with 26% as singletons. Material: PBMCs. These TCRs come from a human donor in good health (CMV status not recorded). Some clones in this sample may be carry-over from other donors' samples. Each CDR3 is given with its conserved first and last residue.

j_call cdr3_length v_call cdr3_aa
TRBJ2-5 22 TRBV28 CASSLPPWPFSHGTGSQETQYF
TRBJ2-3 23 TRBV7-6 CASSLVFYPPGTSGRLSTDTQYF
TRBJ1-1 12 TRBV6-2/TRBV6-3 CASRDPGTEAFF
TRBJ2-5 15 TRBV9 CASSPRGTGVGAQYF
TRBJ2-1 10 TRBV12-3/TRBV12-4 CASSGQLRFF
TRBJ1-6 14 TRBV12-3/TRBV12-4 CASSPGYPSSPLHF
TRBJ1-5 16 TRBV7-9 CASSSPSAGSNQPQHF
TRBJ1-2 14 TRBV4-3 CASSQDRADGGYTF
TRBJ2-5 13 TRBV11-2 CASSGLSQETQYF
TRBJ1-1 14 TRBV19 CASRGGDLNTEAFF
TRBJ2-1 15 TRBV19 CASSIRQTQINEQFF
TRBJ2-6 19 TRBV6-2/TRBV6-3 CASSTGTSGSPRGANVLTF
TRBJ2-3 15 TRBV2 CASRGRAGGQDTQYF
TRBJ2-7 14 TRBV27 CASGPLSGSYEQYF
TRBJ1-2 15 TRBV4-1 CASSQVGAGSYGYTF
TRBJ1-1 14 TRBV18 CASSPGTSNTEAFF
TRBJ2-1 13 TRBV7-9 CASRLTSANEQFF
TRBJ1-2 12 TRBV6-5 CASSRGVLGYTF
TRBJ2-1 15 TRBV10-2 CASGKREGIHNEQFF
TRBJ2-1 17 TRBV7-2 CASSLVSSGRSHNEQFF